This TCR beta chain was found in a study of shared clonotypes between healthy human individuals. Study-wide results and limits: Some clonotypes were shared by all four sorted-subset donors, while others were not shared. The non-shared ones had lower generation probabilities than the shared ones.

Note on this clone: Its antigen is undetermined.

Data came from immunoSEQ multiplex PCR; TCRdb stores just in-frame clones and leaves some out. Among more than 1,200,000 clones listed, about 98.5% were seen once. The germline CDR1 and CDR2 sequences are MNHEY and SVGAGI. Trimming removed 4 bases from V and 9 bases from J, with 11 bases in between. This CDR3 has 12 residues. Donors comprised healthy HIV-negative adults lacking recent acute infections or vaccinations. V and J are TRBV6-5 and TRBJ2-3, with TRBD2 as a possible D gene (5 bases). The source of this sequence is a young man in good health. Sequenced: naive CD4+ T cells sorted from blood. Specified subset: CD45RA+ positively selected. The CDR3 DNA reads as TGTGCCAGCAGTTTCGGGGAAACGACGCAGTATTTT. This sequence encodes CASSFGETTQYF.